Listed below are T cell receptor beta chains from one sample, sequenced in a study of neurological immune-mediated disorders. TCRdb re-analysed the 5' RACE reads in MiXCR, keeping a single row per CDR3 protein. The data hold 66,000 or so distinct CDR3 sequences, with less than 5.5% observed a single time. Material: PBMCs. All receptors derive from a man aged 25 to 45 with multiple sclerosis. Both conserved end residues are trimmed from each CDR3. Expanded clones are given a class, and other clones once, few, many or no size at all.

TRBJ1-6,TRBV5-1,NA,ASSLTAGSNSPLH
TRBJ2-3,TRBV11-1,few,ASSPGAGLMADTQY
TRBJ1-1,TRBV7-2,NA,ASSGGLRVNTEAF
TRBJ2-1,TRBV27,many,ASSFGPANNEQF
TRBJ1-6,TRBV5-1,many,ASSLAGTAQNSPLH
TRBJ1-2,TRBV12-3/TRBV12-4,many,ASSLMGGSVYGYT
TRBJ2-7,TRBV5-1,many,ASSFSGTGTYEQY
TRBJ1-4,TRBV7-9,NA,ASSFGKFNEKLF
TRBJ1-1,TRBV5-1,many,ASSLGDRQGNTEAF
TRBJ1-2,TRBV5-1,many,ASSLNGQLYGYT
TRBJ1-1,TRBV10-2,many,ASSFYRTGGEAF
TRBJ2-2,TRBV4-1,NA,ASSQDAGADYPGELF
TRBJ1-1,TRBV27,NA,ASSWGTGVNTEAF
TRBJ1-1,TRBV6-1,NA,ASRKGNPNTEAF
TRBJ1-2,TRBV4-2,many,ASSQARSDRGSGYT
TRBJ1-4,TRBV28,many,ASSPRTVGSANEKLF
TRBJ2-2,TRBV20-1,many,SALGRSTGELF
TRBJ1-5,TRBV11-3,NA,ASSPRTWRGENQPQH
TRBJ2-3,TRBV28,medium-sized,ASTPFNGIPSTDTQY
TRBJ1-2,TRBV20-1,NA,SARFRRANYGYT